This T cell receptor (beta chain) was identified during a study of cytomegalovirus exposure and HLA in healthy donors. Study background: Researchers previously reported finding 100 million or so unique TCR beta sequences from 170 million or so T cells. Study results and caveats: As immune exposure information, only CMV serostatus was available. As a later analysis showed, a missense DCLRE1C variant was linked to trimming of TCR beta V- and J-genes.

This clone has only a few counts. Its specificity is unknown. It was with 60 Vbeta and 13 Jbeta primers that the PCR ran. The method was immunoSEQ multiplex PCR; TCRdb's version includes in-frame clones alone and lacks a portion of them. The data show about 160,000 clones, with more than 75% seen just once and about 9.9% held by the top ten. The CDR3 is 16 amino acids. Germline CDR1 and CDR2: LNHDA and SQIVND (reference sequence). The V end lost 5 bases, the J end lost 0 bases, and 16 bases lay between the germline ends. The chain uses TRBV19 and TRBJ1-1; D remains ambiguous. The sequenced sample consisted of PBMCs. The sequence derives from a man aged 18 to 30 in good health and CMV-seropositive. The CDR3 sequence is CASSSRHGNMNTEAFF. The CDR3 DNA reads TGTGCCAGTAGTTCCCGACACGGTAACATGAACACTGAAGCTTTCTTT.